The 29 T cell receptor beta chains reported below all come from one sample, sequenced in a study of OX40 agonist ivuxolimab in advanced cancers. Using immunoSEQ multiplex PCR, the repertoire was profiled, and TCRdb retains in-frame clones only, with some absent. Of over 85,000 clones listed, around 90% are singletons. The sequencing here drew on CD4+ or CD8+ T cells sorted from blood, taken in a trial of the OX40 agonist ivuxolimab. Source of these receptors: an adult with an advanced solid tumor such as melanoma, head and neck, liver or kidney cancer.

This rearrangement joins TRBV6-6 to TRBJ1-5; D is uncertain. Trimming removed 7 bases at V and 4 bases at J, with 11 bases between. The CDR3 length is 13 residues. Germline values: CDR1 MNHNY, CDR2 SVGAGI (reference sequence). CDR3 residues: CASIFDPNQPQHF. Here the CDR3 DNA reads TGTGCCAGCATCTTCGACCCTAATCAGCCCCAGCATTTT.

This clone was observed a single time. The CDR3 sequence: CASRSGGRISSYEQYF. The CDR3 nucleotides read TGTGCCAGCAGATCCGGGGGCAGGATCAGCTCCTACGAGCAGTACTTC. The chain combines TRBV27 with TRBJ2-7; tentatively, D is TRBD1 or TRBD2 (6 bases each). V gave up 6 bases and J gave up 0 bases, with 18 bases separating them. Germline CDR1 reads MNHEY; CDR2 reads SMNVEV (reference sequence). The CDR3 is made up of 16 amino acids.

The count of this clone is one. This CDR3 reads CASSQVYSDSEAFF. The CDR3 coding sequence is TGTGCCAGCAGCCAAGTTTATTCGGACAGCGAAGCTTTCTTT. V is TRBV16 and J is TRBJ1-1; D possibly corresponds to TRBD1 (6 bases). The CDR3 has 14 amino acids. Germline V gene lookup returns CDR1 KGHSY and CDR2 FQNENV. Trimming cost V 2 bases and J 8 bases, with 15 bases left between them.

The rearrangement uses TRBV4-2 and TRBJ2-1; TRBD2 aligns across 8 bases. The CDR3 contains 17 residues. Germline V CDR1 and CDR2: LGHNA, YNFKEQ. After removal of 0 bases from V and 4 bases from J, the junction contained 8 bases not matched to a gene. The DNA for the CDR3 is TGTGCCAGCAGCCAAGATCGATCGGGGGGGCAATACAATGAGCAGTTCTTC. Translation gives CASSQDRSGGQYNEQFF.

V usage is TRBV28 and J usage is TRBJ1-1; 7 bases map to TRBD1. Per the germline V gene, CDR1 is MDHEN and CDR2 is SYDVKM. Trimming removed 8 bases from V and 2 bases from J; junction bases left unmatched: 8. The CDR3 loop spans 14 amino acids. Here the CDR3 reads CASGSYRGNTEAFF. The CDR3 bases are TGTGCCAGCGGCTCCTACAGGGGTAACACTGAAGCTTTCTTT.

This clone was observed once. The rearrangement links TRBV19 to TRBJ2-2; 9 bases match TRBD1. CDR1 LNHDA and CDR2 SQIVND come from the germline V gene (reference sequence). V was pared by 8 bases and J by 3 bases, with 7 bases of the junction left unmatched. This CDR3 region has 15 residues. CDR3 amino acids: CASLLGTGYTGELFF. As DNA, the CDR3 is TGTGCCAGTCTCTTAGGGACAGGGTACACCGGGGAGCTGTTTTTT. The variable domain in full, completed from reference TRBV19 and TRBJ2-2, reads DGGITQSPKYLFRKEGQNVTLSCEQNLNHDAMYWYRQDPGQGLRLIYYSQIVNDFQKGDIAEGYSVSREKKESFPLTVTSAQKNPTAFYLCASLLGTGYTGELFFGEGSRLTVL.

V is TRBV4-3 and J is TRBJ2-3; D not certain. V gave up 8 bases and J gave up 0 bases, with 9 bases separating them. The germline V gene has CDR1 LGHNA and CDR2 YSLEER. This CDR3 has 13 residues. The CDR3 reads CASGDLSTDTQYF. CDR3 DNA sequence: TGCGCCAGCGGTGATTTAAGCACAGATACGCAGTATTTT.

This rearrangement joins TRBV7-2 to TRBJ2-3; tentatively, D is TRBD2 (5 bases). CDR1 is SGHTA and CDR2 is FQGNSA in the germline V gene. The CDR3 sequence is 13 residues long. V was trimmed by 7 bases and J by 0 bases, leaving 8 bases between them. CDR3 DNA sequence: TGTGCCAGCATGGGCGGGAGCACAGATACGCAGTATTTT. Translation: CASMGGSTDTQYF.

In this sample, this clone turned up once. The rearrangement links TRBV14 to TRBJ2-5; 7 bases match TRBD2. This CDR3 has 15 residues. Looked up from germline, CDR1 is SGHDN and CDR2 is FVKESK. Trimming took 1 base from V and 3 from J; bases not matched to a gene: 5. CDR3 amino acids: CASSQGLGLEETQYF. In nucleotides, the CDR3 is TGTGCCAGCAGCCAAGGTCTAGGACTAGAAGAGACCCAGTACTTC.

This rearrangement joins TRBV7-2 to TRBJ1-3; D gene uncertain. This CDR3 comprises 13 residues. The germline V gene encodes CDR1 SGHTA and CDR2 FQGNSA. The V end lost 5 bases, the J end lost 9 bases, and 14 bases lay between the germline ends. This CDR3 reads CASSAQNAGTIYF. For the CDR3, the DNA is TGTGCCAGCAGCGCGCAGAACGCTGGCACCATATATTTT. The full variable domain, completed using reference TRBV7-2 and TRBJ1-3, is GAGVSQSPSNKVTEKGKDVELRCDPISGHTALYWYRQSLGQGLEFLIYFQGNSAPDKSGLPSDRFSAERTGGSVSTLTIQRTQQEDSAVYLCASSAQNAGTIYFGEGSWLTVV.

This chain links TRBV25-1 with TRBJ1-4, with 11 positions matching TRBD1. Germline V gene data show CDR1 as MGHDK and CDR2 as SYGVNS. V lost 3 bases to trimming and J lost 6 bases; unmatched junction nucleotides: 9. This CDR3 has 17 amino acids. The CDR3 loop is CASSEWTGGGEDEKLFF. In DNA, the CDR3 is TGTGCCAGCAGTGAGTGGACAGGGGGCGGAGAGGATGAAAAACTGTTTTTT.

The genes are TRBV7-3 and TRBJ2-1, with 10 bases lining up with TRBD2. This CDR3 spans 15 amino acids. Per the germline V gene, CDR1 is SGHTA and CDR2 is FQGTGA. The J segment lost 8 bases and the V segment lost 5 bases, leaving 9 bases of the junction unmatched. CDR3 amino acids: CASSPQRGGRDEQFF. CDR3 bases: TGTGCCAGCAGCCCCCAGCGGGGGGGTAGGGATGAGCAGTTCTTC.

The V call is TRBV30, the J call TRBJ1-5; TRBD1 agrees at 8 bases. This CDR3 contains 15 residues. The germline V gene has CDR1 GTSNPN and CDR2 SVGIG (reference sequence). The trim removed 2 bases at V and 4 bases at J, leaving 7 bases unmatched. The CDR3 DNA reads as TGTGCCTGGAGTCCAGACAGGGGCCAAAATCAGCCCCAGCATTTT. It codes for CAWSPDRGQNQPQHF.

V gene TRBV18 combines with J gene TRBJ2-1; 9 bases agree with TRBD2. Losses at the gene ends were 10 bases for V and 9 bases for J; bases not matched to a gene: 7. This CDR3 is 12 amino acids long. Germline-derived CDR1 and CDR2 are KGHSH and LQKENI. The CDR3 reads CATEREVGEQFF. Here the CDR3 DNA reads TGTGCCACCGAGCGGGAGGTGGGTGAGCAGTTCTTC.

This chain connects TRBV7-9 to TRBJ2-1; D is uncertain. CDR1 and CDR2 (germline): SEHNR, FQNEAQ (reference sequence). CDR3 length: 14 residues. Between the trimmed V and J ends, which lost 5 bases and 1 base, there was a span of 9 bases. The CDR3 region has the DNA TGTGCCAGCAGCCCCACCGGATCCTACAATGAGCAGTTCTTC. It specifies CASSPTGSYNEQFF.

This chain joins TRBV7-3 and TRBJ2-2; TRBD1 agrees at 8 bases. Losses at the gene ends were 1 base for V and 13 bases for J; bases not matched to a gene: 11. Per the germline V gene, CDR1 is SGHTA and CDR2 is FQGTGA. The CDR3 consists of 15 residues. CDR3 DNA sequence: TGTGCCAGCAGCTTAAAGGCAGGGGGCTCGGTTCGGCTGTTTTTT. It codes for CASSLKAGGSVRLFF.

The CDR3 coding sequence is TGCGCCAGCAGCCAAGACGACGTTACTAGCACAGATACGCAGTATTTT. Translated: CASSQDDVTSTDTQYF. The J gene is TRBJ2-3, the V gene TRBV4-3; D uncertain. Germline V lookup: CDR1 LGHNA, CDR2 YSLEER. Trimming stripped 0 bases from V and 0 bases from J, with 10 bases between. This CDR3 comprises 16 residues.

In DNA form, the CDR3 reads TGTGCCAGCTCACCTACATCCGGGGGCTATACCACCCACACAGATACGCAGTATTTT. Its translation is CASSPTSGGYTTHTDTQYF. The gene calls are TRBV18 and TRBJ2-3, with D perhaps given as TRBD1 or TRBD2 (6 bases each). This CDR3 spans 19 amino acids. The V end was cut by 3 bases, the J end by 2 bases, with 24 bases between. The germline V gene has CDR1 KGHSH and CDR2 LQKENI.

The V gene is TRBV4-1, the J gene TRBJ2-7; 10 nucleotides agree with TRBD2. This CDR3 region has 15 residues. The ends lost 4 bases at V and 4 bases at J; junction bases unmatched: 7. Germline-derived CDR1 and CDR2 are MGHRA and YSYEKL. In DNA, the CDR3 is TGCGCCAGCAGCCCCGGACTAGCGGATTTATACGAGCAGTACTTC. Translated, it gives CASSPGLADLYEQYF.

This clone was observed once. V and J are TRBV2 and TRBJ1-2; D remains ambiguous. V lost 5 bases, J lost 4 bases, and 20 bases lay in between. Germline lookup yields CDR1 SNHLY and CDR2 FYNNEI. The CDR3 extends over 16 amino acids. CDR3: CASSNGVGYEAYGYTF. CDR3 bases: TGTGCCAGCAGTAATGGGGTAGGGTATGAAGCCTATGGCTACACCTTC.

This chain joins TRBV18 and TRBJ2-7; D may be TRBD1 (6 bases). CDR3 length: 14 amino acids. Trimming shortened V by 3 bases and J by 5 bases, and 14 bases separated the two germline ends. Germline V gives CDR1 KGHSH, CDR2 LQKENI. This CDR3 is CASSPSHRANEQYF. As DNA, the CDR3 is TGTGCCAGCTCACCTAGTCACAGGGCCAACGAGCAGTACTTC.

CDR3 region: CASSPRMGWDNQPQHF. The CDR3 region has the DNA TGTGCCAGCAGCCCTCGTATGGGTTGGGACAATCAGCCCCAGCATTTT. V usage is TRBV7-8 and J usage is TRBJ1-5; D is uncertain. This CDR3 spans 16 amino acids. V gave up 5 bases and J gave up 3 bases, with 17 bases separating them. CDR1 is SGHVS, CDR2 FQNEAQ, per germline.

This clone is a singleton in its sample. This rearrangement joins TRBV9 to TRBJ2-3, with 7 nucleotides matching TRBD2. Germline values: CDR1 SGDLS, CDR2 YYNGEE. V lost 0 bases and J lost 2; bases outside the gene matches: 6. The CDR3 consists of 16 residues. The CDR3 nucleotides read TGTGCCAGCAGCGTAGACCCAGCGGGGCTCACAGATACGCAGTATTTT. Translation gives CASSVDPAGLTDTQYF.

The chain is built from TRBV6-1 and TRBJ1-2, with 7 nucleotides matching TRBD1. Germline CDR1 reads MNHNS; CDR2 reads SASEGT. V dropped 6 bases and J dropped 4; count of bases not matched to a gene: 11. The CDR3 sequence is 15 residues long. CDR3 coding DNA: TGTGCCAGCAGCTTTACAGGGGAAGCGGGCTATGGCTACACCTTC. Translation gives CASSFTGEAGYGYTF.

This sequence joins TRBV9 and TRBJ1-2; 9 bases align to TRBD1. This CDR3 region has 14 residues. After removal of 3 bases from V and 4 bases from J, the junction contained 4 bases not matched to a gene. Germline values: CDR1 SGDLS, CDR2 YYNGEE. CDR3 DNA sequence: TGTGCCAGCAGCGGGGTGGGACAGGGCTATGGCTACACCTTC. Its protein is CASSGVGQGYGYTF. Full variable domain (rest looked up from reference TRBV9 and TRBJ1-2): DSGVTQTPKHLITATGQRVTLRCSPRSGDLSVYWYQQSLDQGLQFLIQYYNGEERAKGNILERFSAQQFPDLHSELNLSSLELGDSALYFCASSGVGQGYGYTFGSGTRLTVV.

The chain couples TRBV4-1 to TRBJ1-4; D is uncertain. The germline V and J ends were trimmed by 4 bases and 7 bases, with 19 bases remaining between them. Looked up from germline, CDR1 is MGHRA and CDR2 is YSYEKL. This CDR3 comprises 16 residues. The CDR3 sequence: CASSRGLGTTREKLFF. CDR3 DNA: TGCGCCAGCAGCCGCGGACTTGGTACAACTCGTGAAAAACTGTTTTTT.

The chain employs TRBV19 and TRBJ1-3, with a weak D call TRBD1 (5 bases). This CDR3 comprises 15 residues. Germline V gene lookup returns CDR1 LNHDA and CDR2 SQIVND (reference sequence). V lost 3 bases and J 4 bases, leaving 13 bases between the germline ends. The CDR3 loop reads CASSMGPGPGNTIYF. The CDR3 DNA reads as TGTGCCAGTAGTATGGGACCAGGTCCCGGAAACACCATATATTTT. The whole variable domain, filled in from reference TRBV19 and TRBJ1-3, reads DGGITQSPKYLFRKEGQNVTLSCEQNLNHDAMYWYRQDPGQGLRLIYYSQIVNDFQKGDIAEGYSVSREKKESFPLTVTSAQKNPTAFYLCASSMGPGPGNTIYFGEGSWLTVV.

V gene TRBV6-4 combines with J gene TRBJ1-5; TRBD1 aligns across 10 bases. J lost 5 bases, V lost 5 bases, and 12 bases had no gene match. CDR1 MRHNA and CDR2 SNTAGT come from the germline V gene. This CDR3 has 17 residues. CDR3 coding DNA: TGTGCCAGCAGTACCGACAGGGGGCGGATAATCCATCAGCCCCAGCATTTT. Protein sequence: CASSTDRGRIIHQPQHF.

The chain recombines TRBV7-2 with TRBJ1-1; 7 nucleotides match TRBD1. V shed 5 bases, J shed 5 bases, and the junction held 8 bases outside the gene matches. Germline CDR1 is SGHTA and CDR2 is FQGNSA. The CDR3 length is 14 residues. Written as DNA, the CDR3 is TGTGCCAGCAGCCCCCTACAGGGGTTTACTGAAGCTTTCTTT. As protein: CASSPLQGFTEAFF.